This entry concerns a single TCR beta chain. The antigen is unknown. These data originate in a study of vaccination effects on CD4 cells after COVID-19. Findings and limits, study-wide: Relatively few convalescent patients took part in the study, which had no early post-infection timepoints. After vaccination of healthy people, only 1 of 255 vaccine-induced clones cross-reacted with common cold coronaviruses.

Within the ViraFEST assay, antigen-specific CD4+ T cells underwent expansion with viral peptide pools prior to sequencing. Following culture for around 10 days, CD4+ T cells were isolated. Everyone in the study got two shots of either the BNT162b2 or mRNA-1273 vaccine. Days 3 and 7 were when half the medium was replaced with IL-2 medium. The data were produced by immunoSEQ multiplex PCR, yet TCRdb's version contains in-frame clones alone and is incomplete. The data contain around 67,000 clones, about 86% of them singletons. This TCR was recovered from a human donor who received a COVID-19 vaccine. Sequenced material: CD4+ T cells from PBMCs cultured with HCoV-229E spike peptides, taken after COVID-19 vaccination.

The CDR3 DNA reads as TGCGCCAGCAGCTTGGGACTAGCGGGGGGGCAAGAGACCCAGTACTTC. Its protein is CASSLGLAGGQETQYF. The rearrangement joins TRBV5-1 to TRBJ2-5, with 14 bases that match TRBD2. The CDR3 length is 16 residues. V lost 0 bases and J lost 2; bases outside the gene matches: 0. Per the germline V gene, CDR1 is SGHRS and CDR2 is YFSETQ.